The source of this T cell receptor (beta chain) is a study of beta chain features in type 1 diabetes. Study-wide points: Naive, central memory and Treg TCRB repertoires appeared more alike in patients than in healthy donors. Moderately but significantly shorter TCRB CDR3s were found in Type 1 diabetes patients in all four CD4+ subsets.

TCRB transcripts that were expressed got sequenced, as all of the isolated RNA had been reverse transcribed. This table comes from immunoSEQ multiplex PCR, and its TCRdb copy is limited to in-frame clones, with some not included. The sample lists 150,000 to 200,000 clones; more than 60% were seen once. Purity (above 98%) was reached by all sorted populations. A note on this clone: Its target is not known.

Trimming shortened V by 3 bases and J by 2 bases, and 7 bases separated the two germline ends. The germline gives CDR1 SGHTA, CDR2 FQGNSA. The CDR3 totals 13 residues. The chain couples TRBV7-2 to TRBJ1-2; D gene unclear. Specimen: naive CD4+ T cells from blood. This TCR derives from a young man with type 1 diabetes. CDR3 sequence (DNA): TGTGCCAGCAGCTTCGACAAGAACTATGGCTACACCTTC. The encoded protein is CASSFDKNYGYTF.